What follows describes a single T cell receptor beta chain. Antigen: not known. The sample comes from a study of cytomegalovirus exposure and HLA in healthy donors. For the study at large: Among 350 to 500 genotyped donors, about 80% fell in the Caucasian-associated ancestry cluster.

PCR involved 60 Vbeta and 13 Jbeta primers. Produced via immunoSEQ multiplex PCR; TCRdb's table is partial and in-frame only. The data show 120,000 or so clones, 75% to 90% seen once. General observations from the study: Fewer N-insertions (relative to the roughly 630-donor mean) were reportedly seen in an Asian-associated ancestry cluster in a later analysis. Most TCR sequences proved rare, with some public TCRs found in many donors. In most subjects, TCR beta sequences reportedly gave accurate predictions of HLA-A and HLA-B alleles.

The specimen sequenced was PBMCs. This receptor was identified in a man aged 25 to 40 in good health and CMV-seropositive.

DNA for the CDR3: TGTGCCAGCAGTGACGGTCCCAGGGGGCTCAATGAGCAGTTCTTC. This translates into CASSDGPRGLNEQFF. The rearrangement links TRBV6-4 to TRBJ2-1; 8 bases fit TRBD1. This CDR3 has 15 amino acids. Trimming removed 2 bases from V and 6 bases from J; junction bases left unmatched: 6. In germline, CDR1 is MRHNA, CDR2 SNTAGT.